This TCR beta chain was captured in a study of T cells after yellow fever vaccination. The study's findings and limits: Any FACS-sorted repertoire could hold abundant clonotypes that contaminate it from the bulk population. Weaker in magnitude, the secondary response showed a faster peak on day 5 versus 15.

This clonotype was detected many times. Antigen specificity is unknown. From germline, CDR1 is MDHEN and CDR2 SYDVKM. The V and J ends lost 1 base and 10 bases respectively, with 5 bases between them. The CDR3 loop spans 11 amino acids. TCRdb called the 5' RACE reads again in MiXCR, with one record for every CDR3 protein. Counted here are over 120,000 distinct CDR3 sequences, about 7% occurring once; the ten biggest clones make up approximately 0.59%. The chain has TRBV28 and TRBJ2-1; no clear D. This specimen was CD4+ T cells sorted from PBMCs, taken 10 days after the yellow fever booster vaccination. The receptor's source is a man younger than 40 who received the YFV17D yellow fever vaccine. Here the CDR3 reads CASSLSREQFF. CDR3 DNA sequence: TGTGCCAGCAGTTTATCCCGGGAGCAGTTCTTC.